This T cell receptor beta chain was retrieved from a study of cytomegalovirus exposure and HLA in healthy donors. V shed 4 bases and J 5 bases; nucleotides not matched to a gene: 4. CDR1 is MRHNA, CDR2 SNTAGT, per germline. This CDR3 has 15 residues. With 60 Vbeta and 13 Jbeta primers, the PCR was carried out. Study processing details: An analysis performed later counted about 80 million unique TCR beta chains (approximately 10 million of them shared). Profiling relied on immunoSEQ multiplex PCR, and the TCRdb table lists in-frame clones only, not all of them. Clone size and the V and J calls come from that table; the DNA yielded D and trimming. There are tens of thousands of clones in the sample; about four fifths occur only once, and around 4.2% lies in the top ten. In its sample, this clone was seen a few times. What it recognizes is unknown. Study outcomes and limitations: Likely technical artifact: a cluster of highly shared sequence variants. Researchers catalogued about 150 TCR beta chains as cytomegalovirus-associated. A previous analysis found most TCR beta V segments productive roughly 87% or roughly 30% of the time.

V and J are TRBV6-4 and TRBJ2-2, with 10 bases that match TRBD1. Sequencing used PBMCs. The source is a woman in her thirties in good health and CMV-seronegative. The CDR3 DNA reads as TGTGCCAGCAGTGCCGGGACAGGGGAGACCGGGGAGCTGTTTTTT. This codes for CASSAGTGETGELFF.